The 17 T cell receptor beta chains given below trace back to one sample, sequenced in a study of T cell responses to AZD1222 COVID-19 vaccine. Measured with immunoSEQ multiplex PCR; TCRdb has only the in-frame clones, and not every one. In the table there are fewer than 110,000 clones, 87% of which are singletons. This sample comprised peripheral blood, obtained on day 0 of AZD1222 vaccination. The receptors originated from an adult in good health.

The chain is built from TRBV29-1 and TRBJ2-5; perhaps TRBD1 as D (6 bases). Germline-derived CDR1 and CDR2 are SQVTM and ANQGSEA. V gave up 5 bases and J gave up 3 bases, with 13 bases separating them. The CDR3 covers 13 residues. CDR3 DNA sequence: TGCAGCGTTTCTGGAGGACAGAAAGAGACCCAGTACTTC. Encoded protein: CSVSGGQKETQYF.

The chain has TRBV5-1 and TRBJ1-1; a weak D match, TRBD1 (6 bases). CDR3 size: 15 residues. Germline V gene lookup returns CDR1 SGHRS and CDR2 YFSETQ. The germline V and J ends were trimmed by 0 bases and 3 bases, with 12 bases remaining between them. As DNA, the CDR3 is TGCGCCAGCAGCTTGGACGGGGGGCGAGACACTGAAGCTTTCTTT. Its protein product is CASSLDGGRDTEAFF.

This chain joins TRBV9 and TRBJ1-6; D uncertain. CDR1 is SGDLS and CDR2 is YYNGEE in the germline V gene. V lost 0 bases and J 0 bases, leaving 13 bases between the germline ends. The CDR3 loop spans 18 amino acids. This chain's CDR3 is CASSVDPLLGSYNSPLHF. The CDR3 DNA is TGTGCCAGCAGCGTAGACCCACTCTTAGGCTCCTATAATTCACCCCTCCACTTT.

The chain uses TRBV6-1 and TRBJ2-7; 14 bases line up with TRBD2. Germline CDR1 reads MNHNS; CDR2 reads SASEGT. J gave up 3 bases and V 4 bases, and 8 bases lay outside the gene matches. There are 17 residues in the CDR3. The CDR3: CASSVTSGGAGFYEQYF. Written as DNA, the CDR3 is TGTGCCAGCAGTGTGACTAGCGGGGGGGCTGGTTTCTACGAGCAGTACTTC.

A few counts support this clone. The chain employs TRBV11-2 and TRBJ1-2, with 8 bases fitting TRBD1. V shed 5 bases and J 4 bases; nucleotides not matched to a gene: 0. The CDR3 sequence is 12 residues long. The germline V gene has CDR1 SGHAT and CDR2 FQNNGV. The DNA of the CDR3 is TGTGCCAGCAGCGACAGGGGCTATGGCTACACCTTC. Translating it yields CASSDRGYGYTF.

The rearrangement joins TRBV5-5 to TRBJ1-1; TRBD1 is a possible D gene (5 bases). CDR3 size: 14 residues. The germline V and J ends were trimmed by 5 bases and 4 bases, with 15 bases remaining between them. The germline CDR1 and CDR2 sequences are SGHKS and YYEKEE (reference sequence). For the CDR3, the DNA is TGTGCCAGCAGGCCGTCCTGGGGCGGCACTGAAGCTTTCTTT. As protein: CASRPSWGGTEAFF.

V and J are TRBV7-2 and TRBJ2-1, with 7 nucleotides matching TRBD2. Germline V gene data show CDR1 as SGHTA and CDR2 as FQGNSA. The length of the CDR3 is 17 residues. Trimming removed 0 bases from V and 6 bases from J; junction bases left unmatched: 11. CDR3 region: CASSLARGRYLFNEQFF. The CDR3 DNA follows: TGTGCCAGCAGCTTAGCGCGGGGGAGGTACCTTTTCAATGAGCAGTTCTTC. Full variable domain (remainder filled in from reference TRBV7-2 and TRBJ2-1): GAGVSQSPSNKVTEKGKDVELRCDPISGHTALYWYRQSLGQGLEFLIYFQGNSAPDKSGLPSDRFSAERTGGSVSTLTIQRTQQEDSAVYLCASSLARGRYLFNEQFFGPGTRLTVL.

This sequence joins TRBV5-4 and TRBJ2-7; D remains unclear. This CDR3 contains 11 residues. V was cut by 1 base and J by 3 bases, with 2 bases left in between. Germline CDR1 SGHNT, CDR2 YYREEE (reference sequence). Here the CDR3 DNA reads TGTGCCAGCAGCTTGTACTACGAGCAGTACTTC. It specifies CASSLYYEQYF.

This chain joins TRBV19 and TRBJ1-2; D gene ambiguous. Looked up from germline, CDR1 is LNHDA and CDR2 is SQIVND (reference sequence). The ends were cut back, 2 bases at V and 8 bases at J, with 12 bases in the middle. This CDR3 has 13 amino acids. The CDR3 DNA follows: TGTGCCAGTAGTATAAGTTCCCCGGCGGGCTACACCTTC. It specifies CASSISSPAGYTF.

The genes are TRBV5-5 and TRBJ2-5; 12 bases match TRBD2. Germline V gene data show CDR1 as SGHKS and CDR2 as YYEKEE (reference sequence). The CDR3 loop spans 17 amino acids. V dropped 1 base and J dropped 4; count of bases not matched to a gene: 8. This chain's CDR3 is CASSLSPTSGRGETQYF. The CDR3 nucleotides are TGTGCCAGCAGCTTGTCCCCGACTAGCGGGAGAGGAGAGACCCAGTACTTC.

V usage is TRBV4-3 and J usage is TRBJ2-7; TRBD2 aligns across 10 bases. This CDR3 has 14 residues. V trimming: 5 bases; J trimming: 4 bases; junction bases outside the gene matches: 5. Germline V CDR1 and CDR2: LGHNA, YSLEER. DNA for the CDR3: TGCGCCAGCAGCTCAGCGGGAGGGGCTTACGAGCAGTACTTC. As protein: CASSSAGGAYEQYF.

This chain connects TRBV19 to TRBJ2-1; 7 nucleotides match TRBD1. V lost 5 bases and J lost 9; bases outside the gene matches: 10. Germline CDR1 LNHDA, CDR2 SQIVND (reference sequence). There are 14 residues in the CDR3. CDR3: CASSAQTGFGEQFF. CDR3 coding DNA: TGTGCCAGTAGTGCTCAGACAGGGTTTGGTGAGCAGTTCTTC.

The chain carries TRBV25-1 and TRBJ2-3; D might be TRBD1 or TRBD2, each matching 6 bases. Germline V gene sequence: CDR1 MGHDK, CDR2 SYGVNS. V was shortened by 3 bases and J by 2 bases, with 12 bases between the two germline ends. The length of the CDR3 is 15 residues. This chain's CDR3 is CASSDGGAFTDTQYF. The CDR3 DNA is TGTGCCAGCAGTGACGGGGGCGCTTTCACAGATACGCAGTATTTT.

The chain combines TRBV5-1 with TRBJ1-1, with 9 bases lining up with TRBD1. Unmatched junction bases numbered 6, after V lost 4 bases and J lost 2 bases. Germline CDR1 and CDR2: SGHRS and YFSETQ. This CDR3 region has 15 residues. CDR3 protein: CASSPPGQGNTEAFF. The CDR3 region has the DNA TGCGCCAGCAGCCCCCCGGGACAGGGCAACACTGAAGCTTTCTTT. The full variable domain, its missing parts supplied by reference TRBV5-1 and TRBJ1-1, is KAGVTQTPRYLIKTRGQQVTLSCSPISGHRSVSWYQQTPGQGLQFLFEYFSETQRNKGNFPGRFSGRQFSNSRSEMNVSTLELGDSALYLCASSPPGQGNTEAFFGQGTRLTVV.

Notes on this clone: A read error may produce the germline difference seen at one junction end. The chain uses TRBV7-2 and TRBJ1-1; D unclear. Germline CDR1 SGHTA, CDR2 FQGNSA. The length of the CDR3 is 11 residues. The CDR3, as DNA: TGTGCCAGCAGTATAAACATTGAAGCTTTCTTT. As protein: CASSINIEAFF.

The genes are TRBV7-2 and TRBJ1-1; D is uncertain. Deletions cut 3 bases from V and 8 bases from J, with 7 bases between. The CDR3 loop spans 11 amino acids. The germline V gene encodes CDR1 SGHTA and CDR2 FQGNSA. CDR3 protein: CASSFDGEAFF. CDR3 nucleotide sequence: TGTGCCAGCAGCTTTGACGGAGAAGCTTTCTTT.

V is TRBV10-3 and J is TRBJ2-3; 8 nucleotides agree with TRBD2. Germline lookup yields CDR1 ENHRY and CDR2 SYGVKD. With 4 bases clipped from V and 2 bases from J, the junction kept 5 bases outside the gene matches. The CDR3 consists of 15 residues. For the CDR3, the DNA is TGTGCCATCAGTGGGGGTAGCGGGACCACAGATACGCAGTATTTT. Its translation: CAISGGSGTTDTQYF.